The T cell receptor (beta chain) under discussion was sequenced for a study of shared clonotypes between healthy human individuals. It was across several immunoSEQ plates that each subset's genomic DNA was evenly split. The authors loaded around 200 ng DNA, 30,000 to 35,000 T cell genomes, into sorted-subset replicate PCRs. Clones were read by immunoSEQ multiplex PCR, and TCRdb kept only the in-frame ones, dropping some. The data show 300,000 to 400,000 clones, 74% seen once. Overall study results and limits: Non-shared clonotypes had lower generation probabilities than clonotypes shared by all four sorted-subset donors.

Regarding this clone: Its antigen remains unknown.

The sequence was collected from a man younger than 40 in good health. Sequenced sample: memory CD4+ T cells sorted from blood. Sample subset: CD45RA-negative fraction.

For the CDR3, the DNA is TGTGCCAGTAGTAAACAGGCCTATAGCAATCAGCCCCAGCATTTT. This codes for CASSKQAYSNQPQHF. The V call is TRBV19, the J call TRBJ1-5, with D perhaps TRBD1 (5 bases). This CDR3 has 15 amino acids. V lost 4 bases, J lost 0 bases, and 10 bases lay in between. Per germline, CDR1 LNHDA and CDR2 SQIVND (reference sequence). Full variable domain (outside the CDR3, taken from reference TRBV19 and TRBJ1-5): DGGITQSPKYLFRKEGQNVTLSCEQNLNHDAMYWYRQDPGQGLRLIYYSQIVNDFQKGDIAEGYSVSREKKESFPLTVTSAQKNPTAFYLCASSKQAYSNQPQHFGDGTRLSIL.